The T cell receptor beta chain under discussion was sequenced for a study of blood T cell repertoires in COVID-19. Study as a whole: The samples span acute and convalescent COVID-19 from the United States, Italy and Spain. The cDNA or gDNA used as material had been derived from T cells, B-cell-depleted T cells, or PBMCs.

Germline CDR1 SGDLS, CDR2 YYNGEE. The ends lost 4 bases at V and 0 bases at J; junction bases unmatched: 7. This CDR3 contains 16 residues. This clone was counted a few times. In the original analysis: Amplification with reference gene primers provided the estimates of nucleated cell counts. Clones were sequenced by immunoSEQ multiplex PCR, and TCRdb holds only the in-frame ones, with some missing. V, J and clone size are those of that table, while D and trimming were read from the DNA. The table records 70,000 or so clones, around 74% of them present only once. This chain joins TRBV9 and TRBJ1-3; 7 nucleotides line up with TRBD1. This TCR was recovered from a man between 65 and 79 years old with acute or convalescent COVID-19. Input material: peripheral blood. The CDR3 DNA sequence: TGTGCCAGCAGCCTACCTGGGACAGTCTCTGGAAACACCATATATTTT. It codes for CASSLPGTVSGNTIYF.